The present entry profiles one T cell receptor beta chain with its context. This record comes from a study of blood T cell repertoires in COVID-19. Study overall: T cells, B-cell-depleted T cells, or PBMCs supplied cDNA or gDNA.

Germline CDR1 and CDR2: SGHKS and YYEKEE (reference sequence). V lost 0 bases and J 7 bases, leaving 14 bases between the germline ends. The CDR3 is 15 amino acids. Categorization into cohorts depended on clinical history that participants reported. Sequencing used immunoSEQ multiplex PCR; TCRdb keeps in-frame clones, though not all of them. Counted here are hundreds of thousands of clones, about 88% occurring once; the ten biggest clones make up around a tenth. The rearrangement joins TRBV5-5 to TRBJ1-5; D might be TRBD1 (6 bases). This receptor was identified in a woman aged 35 to 49 who had recovered from COVID-19. The source material was PBMCs or T cells enriched from blood (not recorded which). In DNA, the CDR3 is TGTGCCAGCAGCTTGGAATGGTCAGGGGAACAGCCCCAGCATTTT. Translating gives CASSLEWSGEQPQHF. Full variable domain (rest looked up from reference TRBV5-5 and TRBJ1-5): DAGVTQSPTHLIKTRGQQVTLRCSPISGHKSVSWYQQVLGQGPQFIFQYYEKEERGRGNFPDRFSARQFPNYSSELNVNALLLGDSALYLCASSLEWSGEQPQHFGDGTRLSIL.